This T cell receptor (beta chain) emerged from a study of cytomegalovirus exposure and HLA in healthy donors. Across the whole study: The platform used for the 100 to 150 validation repertoires matched that of the approximately 670 first-cohort repertoires, a later analysis reported. Study-level findings and limits: Many donors shared some public TCRs, even though most TCR sequences were rare. A classifier reportedly called cytomegalovirus status with high sensitivity and specificity.

Using immunoSEQ multiplex PCR, the repertoire was profiled, and TCRdb retains in-frame clones only, with some absent. The repertoire includes around 150,000 clones, about nine tenths of them detected once, and 5.7% sits in the top ten. Comments on this clone: Its antigen is as yet unknown.

Germline lookup yields CDR1 MNHEY and CDR2 SVGAGI. This CDR3 region has 15 residues. V was shortened by 5 bases and J by 4 bases, with 17 bases between the two germline ends. Material for sequencing was PBMCs. The chain recombines TRBV6-5 with TRBJ1-2, with D perhaps matching TRBD1 (5 bases). The receptor's source is a woman in her 30s in good health and CMV-seronegative. In DNA, the CDR3 is TGTGCCAGCAGTCCCCGGGGCCTCGGCCTCTATGGCTACACCTTC. This gives the protein CASSPRGLGLYGYTF.